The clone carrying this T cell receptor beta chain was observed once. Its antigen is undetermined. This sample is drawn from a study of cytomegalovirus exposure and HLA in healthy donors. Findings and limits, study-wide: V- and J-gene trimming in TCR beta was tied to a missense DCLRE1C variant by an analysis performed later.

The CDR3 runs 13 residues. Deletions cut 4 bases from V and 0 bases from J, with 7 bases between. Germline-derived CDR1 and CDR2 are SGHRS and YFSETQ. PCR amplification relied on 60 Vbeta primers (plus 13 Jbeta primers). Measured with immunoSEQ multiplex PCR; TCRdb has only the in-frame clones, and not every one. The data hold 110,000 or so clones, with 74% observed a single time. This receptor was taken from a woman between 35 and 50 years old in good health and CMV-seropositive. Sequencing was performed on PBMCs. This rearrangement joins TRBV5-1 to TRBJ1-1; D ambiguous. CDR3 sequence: CASSPEVNTEAFF. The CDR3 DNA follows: TGCGCCAGCAGCCCCGAGGTGAACACTGAAGCTTTCTTT.